The clone carrying this T cell receptor (beta chain) has a count of ten or more. TCRdb reprocessed the 5' RACE reads via MiXCR and lists one record per CDR3 protein. The sample comprises approximately 100,000 distinct CDR3 sequences, about a sixth of which are singletons, and roughly 27% rests with the top ten. This record belongs to a study of T-cell memory formation after mild COVID-19. V lost 7 bases to trimming and J lost 4 bases, with 8 bases between them. The CDR3 spans 11 residues. In germline, CDR1 is SQVTM, CDR2 ANQGSEA. The gene calls are TRBV29-1 and TRBJ2-1; a possible D gene is TRBD2 (6 bases). The receptor was derived from an adult woman who had mild COVID-19 (a few samples of this study predate the infection). Cell type and time point are not known. The sequencing input was PBMCs or a T cell subset sorted from them (not recorded which). CDR3 in DNA: TGCAGCGCCGGGGGATACAATGAGCAGTTCTTC. Protein sequence: CSAGGYNEQFF.